Presented here are 4 T cell receptor beta chains from one specimen sequenced in a study of T-cell reconstitution after alpha-beta-depleted transplantation in children. Preparing the TCRbeta library involved the use of unique molecular identifiers. TCRdb independently ran MiXCR on the PCR reads; one entry per CDR3 protein. The sample records about 590,000 distinct CDR3 sequences, roughly 13% being singletons. Specimen: PBMCs, mostly from graft donor cells, collected 360 days after TCRalphabeta/CD19-depleted stem cell transplant. These receptors originate from a male patient younger than 18 who had a stem cell transplant for acute myeloid leukemia, so the T cells may come from the graft donor.

This clonotype was seen just once. A clone one base away is much larger, so this may be a read error. The chain joins TRBV7-2 to TRBJ2-1; D gene ambiguous. The V gene's germline CDR1 is SGHTA and CDR2 FQGNSA. The CDR3 length is 14 residues. The CDR3 DNA reads TGTGCCAGCAGCTTACCTCGTTCCTACAATGAGCTGTTCTTC. It codes for CASSLPRSYNELFF.

This clonotype was detected only a few times. The V gene is TRBV23-1, the J gene TRBJ2-5, with TRBD1 matching over 9 bases. TRBV23-1 is given ORF status, its function remaining uncertain. The CDR3 contains 16 residues. V gave up 0 bases and J gave up 4 bases; unmatched junction bases: 6. CDR3: CASSQSGDRVGETQYF. The DNA of the CDR3 is TGCGCCAGCAGTCAATCGGGGGACAGGGTAGGAGAGACCCAGTACTTC.

The chain combines TRBV10-3 with TRBJ1-2; D remains ambiguous. The CDR3 is made up of 15 amino acids. Trimming cost V 0 bases and J 0 bases, with 8 bases left between them. Germline V lookup: CDR1 ENHRY, CDR2 SYGVKD. The CDR3 here is CAISESEESNYGYTF. DNA of the CDR3: TGTGCCATCAGTGAGTCGGAGGAATCTAACTATGGCTACACCTTC.

This clonotype was counted ten times or more. This chain uses TRBV11-2 with TRBJ2-1; 9 nucleotides line up with TRBD2. CDR1 is SGHAT and CDR2 is FQNNGV in the germline V gene. CDR3 length equals 14 residues. After removal of 5 bases from V and 6 bases from J, the junction contained 5 bases not matched to a gene. CDR3 coding DNA: TGTGCCAGCAGCCTTAGCGGGAGATTCAATGAGCAGTTCTTC. Translation gives CASSLSGRFNEQFF.